This section outlines one TCR beta chain sequence together with its context. Its target is not known. CDR3 length: 14 amino acids. Germline CDR1 and CDR2: LNHDA and SQIVND (reference sequence). Trimming cost V 7 bases and J 8 bases, with 20 bases left between them. The sample comes from a study of T cells in Graves' hyperthyroidism and ophthalmopathy. In the study overall: Blood from the periphery was taken at initial diagnosis, before any treatment.

Broader study findings: Ophthalmopathy was told apart from stable hyperthyroidism by a 13 V-J model. Blood samples included most of the expanded thyroid clonotypes exceeding 0.001.

What was amplified from RNA transcripts were TCR beta CDR3 regions. The HTBI primer set drove a first-round RT-PCR of the TCR CDR3. TCRdb ran MiXCR on the multiplex PCR reads and lists one entry per CDR3 protein. Counted here are 550,000 to 700,000 distinct CDR3 sequences, under 15% occurring once; the ten biggest clones make up about 4.5%. Uncontrolled infection, other autoimmune disease, pregnancy and lactation each barred patients from inclusion. Sequenced sample: blood. This TCR was recovered from a woman between 35 and 50 years old with Graves' ophthalmopathy. This sequence joins TRBV19 and TRBJ1-1; D ambiguous. The CDR3 loop reads CASTRPTDLGEAFF. Written as DNA, the CDR3 is TGTGCCAGTACCCGCCCCACCGACTTAGGAGAAGCTTTCTTT.